This T cell receptor (beta chain) derives from a study of T cells in Graves' hyperthyroidism and ophthalmopathy. About the study: Peripheral blood was acquired at first diagnosis, ahead of any therapy whatsoever.

Stable Graves' hyperthyroidism meant no ophthalmopathy progression within 18 months. Uncontrolled infection, other autoimmune disease, pregnancy or lactation barred patients from enrollment. Amplified TCR beta CDR3 regions came from RNA transcripts. The HTBI primer set drove a first-round RT-PCR of the TCR CDR3. TCRdb re-called the multiplex PCR reads with MiXCR, one entry per CDR3 protein. The table has roughly 740,000 distinct CDR3 sequences, 16% seen once. V was clipped by 4 bases and J by 3 bases, with 15 bases between them. This CDR3 is built from 15 residues. Looked up from germline, CDR1 is LGHDT and CDR2 is YNNKEL (reference sequence). This clonotype was found many times.

Specimen: blood. The TCR was taken from a man younger than 35 with Graves' hyperthyroidism. This sequence joins TRBV3-1 and TRBJ1-1; perhaps TRBD1 as D (5 bases). In nucleotides, the CDR3 is TGTGCCAGCAGCCTCATAACAGGACCTGACACTGAAGCTTTCTTT. It specifies CASSLITGPDTEAFF.